These 29 T cell receptor beta chains were all obtained from the same sample, sequenced in a study of cytomegalovirus exposure and HLA in healthy donors. Sequencing was performed with immunoSEQ multiplex PCR; in TCRdb, only in-frame clones are kept and a portion is missing. The repertoire holds some 110,000 clones, with about 88% as singletons. The sequencing sample was made of PBMCs. The receptors were gathered from a woman between 18 and 29 years old in good health and CMV-seropositive.

This rearrangement joins TRBV4-1 to TRBJ1-2; no clear D gene. Trimming took 2 bases from V and 5 from J, leaving 21 bases between them. The length of the CDR3 is 17 residues. Germline lookup yields CDR1 MGHRA and CDR2 YSYEKL. The DNA for the CDR3 is TGCGCCAGCAGCCAACCGACCCAAAACCCCGAGCGGTATGGCTACACCTTC. Translating gives CASSQPTQNPERYGYTF.

The chain employs TRBV5-1 and TRBJ2-2; 15 bases line up with TRBD2. Unmatched junction bases numbered 0, after V lost 3 bases and J lost 6 bases. From germline, CDR1 is SGHRS and CDR2 YFSETQ. This CDR3 region has 15 residues. DNA for the CDR3: TGCGCCAGCAGCTGGACTAGCGGGGGGGCCGGGGAGCTGTTTTTT. Encoded protein: CASSWTSGGAGELFF.

V gene TRBV5-4 combines with J gene TRBJ1-4; 8 bases are a match to TRBD1. CDR3 length: 14 residues. V lost 4 bases and J lost 6; bases outside the gene matches: 5. Germline V gene data show CDR1 as SGHNT and CDR2 as YYREEE (reference sequence). The CDR3 DNA sequence: TGTGCCAGCAGCACGGGACAGGCCCATGAAAAACTGTTTTTT. Translated: CASSTGQAHEKLFF.

The rearrangement links TRBV6-6 to TRBJ2-1; 7 bases are a match to TRBD1. V gave up 4 bases and J gave up 7 bases; unmatched junction bases: 4. Per the germline V gene, CDR1 is MNHNY and CDR2 is SVGAGI (reference sequence). The CDR3 extends over 13 amino acids. DNA for the CDR3: TGTGCCAGCAGTTTCCGCAGGGGGAATGAGCAGTTCTTC. Translated: CASSFRRGNEQFF.

V gene TRBV10-2 combines with J gene TRBJ1-5; 8 nucleotides match TRBD1. V lost 6 bases and J lost 4; bases outside the gene matches: 11. CDR3 size: 16 residues. The germline V gene encodes CDR1 WSHSY and CDR2 SAAADI. CDR3 residues: CASREGLQGVNQPQHF. The CDR3 DNA follows: TGCGCCAGCAGGGAGGGTTTACAGGGGGTTAATCAGCCCCAGCATTTT.

The chain links TRBV28 to TRBJ1-6; TRBD1 matches 7 bases. The CDR3 has 16 residues. The V gene end was trimmed by 8 bases and the J gene end by 0 bases; junction bases not matched to a gene: 7. CDR1 MDHEN and CDR2 SYDVKM come from the germline V gene. The CDR3 reads CASHEGATSYNSPLHF. The CDR3 coding sequence is TGTGCCAGCCATGAGGGGGCGACCTCCTATAATTCACCCCTCCACTTT.

The chain carries TRBV4-1 and TRBJ1-1; D ambiguous. V shed 1 base and J shed 0 bases, with 15 bases lying between them. Looked up from germline, CDR1 is MGHRA and CDR2 is YSYEKL. The CDR3 length is 17 residues. CDR3 amino acids: CASSQGSALSMNTEAFF. CDR3 sequence (DNA): TGCGCCAGCAGCCAAGGGAGCGCGCTCTCAATGAACACTGAAGCTTTCTTT.

J is TRBJ1-2 and V is TRBV27; D is possibly TRBD1 (5 bases). Germline lookup yields CDR1 MNHEY and CDR2 SMNVEV (reference sequence). V lost 6 bases, J lost 6 bases, and 14 bases lay in between. CDR3 length equals 13 residues. CDR3 DNA sequence: TGTGCCAGCAGCGAAAGGGGTTTGGATGGCTACACCTTC. Its translation: CASSERGLDGYTF.

Here the CDR3 reads CASSISPLQGLNEKLFF. The CDR3 DNA sequence: TGTGCCAGTAGTATCTCTCCCTTACAGGGGCTAAATGAAAAACTGTTTTTT. The chain joins TRBV19 to TRBJ1-4, with TRBD1 matching over 7 bases. The CDR3 is made up of 17 amino acids. V lost 3 bases and J lost 5; bases outside the gene matches: 12. Germline loops: CDR1 LNHDA, CDR2 SQIVND (reference sequence). Supplemented by reference TRBV19 and TRBJ1-4, the full variable domain reads DGGITQSPKYLFRKEGQNVTLSCEQNLNHDAMYWYRQDPGQGLRLIYYSQIVNDFQKGDIAEGYSVSREKKESFPLTVTSAQKNPTAFYLCASSISPLQGLNEKLFFGSGTQLSVL.

This clone was seen a single time. In the same sample, other DNA sequences code for this CDR3. The rearrangement uses TRBV27 and TRBJ1-2; the D is unclear. Between the trimmed V and J ends, which lost 3 bases and 7 bases, there was a span of 3 bases. The CDR3 sequence is 10 residues long. The germline V gene encodes CDR1 MNHEY and CDR2 SMNVEV (reference sequence). The CDR3 here is CASSLRGYTF. The CDR3 DNA is TGTGCCAGCAGTTTGCGTGGCTACACCTTC.

The gene calls are TRBV2 and TRBJ1-5; a possible D gene is TRBD1 (5 bases). Trimming took off 5 bases at V and 5 bases at J, with 13 bases between the two ends. CDR1 is SNHLY, CDR2 FYNNEI, per germline. This CDR3 region has 14 residues. In DNA form, the CDR3 reads TGTGCCAGCAGTCTTCAGGGTCGGGATCAGCCCCAGCATTTT. Amino acid sequence: CASSLQGRDQPQHF.

This chain joins TRBV9 and TRBJ2-7; D may be TRBD2 (6 bases). The germline V gene encodes CDR1 SGDLS and CDR2 YYNGEE. The CDR3 extends over 13 amino acids. V lost 4 bases to trimming and J lost 4 bases, with 12 bases between them. This chain's CDR3 is CASSPPTSYEQYF. CDR3 sequence (DNA): TGTGCCAGCAGCCCCCCGACTAGTTACGAGCAGTACTTC.

The chain combines TRBV6-6 with TRBJ2-5; tentatively, D is TRBD1 (5 bases). V lost 5 bases to trimming and J lost 4 bases, with 5 bases between them. Germline-derived CDR1 and CDR2 are MNHNY and SVGAGI (reference sequence). The CDR3 totals 11 residues. CDR3 sequence reads: CASSRGETQYF. CDR3 DNA sequence: TGTGCCAGCAGTAGGGGAGAGACCCAGTACTTC.

The chain recombines TRBV6-6 with TRBJ2-1; a weak D match, TRBD2 (6 bases). Germline lookup yields CDR1 MNHNY and CDR2 SVGAGI (reference sequence). Trimming took 6 bases from V and 2 from J, leaving 14 bases between them. This CDR3 is built from 15 residues. CDR3 sequence: CASSLLAATYNEQFF. The CDR3 DNA reads TGTGCCAGCAGCCTACTAGCCGCTACCTACAATGAGCAGTTCTTC.

As regards this clone: One end of the junction fails to match germline, which may point to a read error. The chain uses TRBV4-1 and TRBJ2-1; 7 bases align to TRBD2. The germline CDR1 and CDR2 sequences are MGHRA and YSYEKL. The CDR3 extends over 17 amino acids. Here the CDR3 DNA reads TGCGCCAGCACCCAAGAACTAGCGCCACACTCCTACAATGAGCAGTTCTTC. Protein: CASTQELAPHSYNEQFF.

The V call is TRBV4-2, the J call TRBJ2-1; no reliable D call. Germline V gene sequence: CDR1 LGHNA, CDR2 YNFKEQ. Trimming shortened V by 0 bases and J by 0 bases, and 6 bases separated the two germline ends. The CDR3 spans 15 residues. In DNA form, the CDR3 reads TGTGCCAGCAGCCAAGATATTCGCTCCTACAATGAGCAGTTCTTC. Translating gives CASSQDIRSYNEQFF.

This chain links TRBV11-2 with TRBJ1-4, with D possibly TRBD1 on 6 matching bases. V lost 2 bases, J lost 5 bases, and 15 bases lay in between. The CDR3 length is 16 residues. The germline gives CDR1 SGHAT, CDR2 FQNNGV. The CDR3 nucleotides read TGTGCCAGCAGCTTAAGGATCACAGGGAAGAATGAAAAACTGTTTTTT. Protein sequence: CASSLRITGKNEKLFF.

This chain connects TRBV5-1 to TRBJ2-1; 10 bases are shared with TRBD2. This CDR3 comprises 17 residues. Trimming took 5 bases from V and 2 from J; bases not matched to a gene: 10. The germline gives CDR1 SGHRS, CDR2 YFSETQ. The CDR3 DNA reads TGCGCCAGCAGTCCCGGGACTAGCGCAAAAGCCTACAATGAGCAGTTCTTC. It translates to CASSPGTSAKAYNEQFF.

This chain joins TRBV30 and TRBJ1-5; D unclear. CDR3 size: 13 residues. Germline V gene data show CDR1 as GTSNPN and CDR2 as SVGIG (reference sequence). V lost 2 bases, J lost 4 bases, and 9 bases lay in between. In DNA form, the CDR3 reads TGTGCCTGGAGTCAGACACGAAATCAGCCCCAGCATTTT. Protein product: CAWSQTRNQPQHF.

This clone came up a few times. The rearrangement joins TRBV4-1 to TRBJ2-7, with 8 bases matching TRBD1. This CDR3 comprises 14 residues. Germline CDR1 reads MGHRA; CDR2 reads YSYEKL. Trimming cost V 1 base and J 2 bases; bases outside gene matches: 1. The CDR3 region has the DNA TGCGCCAGCAGCCAAGGGACAGGGACCTACGAGCAGTACTTC. Translated: CASSQGTGTYEQYF.

The chain uses TRBV27 and TRBJ2-3; D is perhaps TRBD1 (6 bases). Trimming left V 5 bases short and J 1 base short, with 7 bases between. Looked up from germline, CDR1 is MNHEY and CDR2 is SMNVEV (reference sequence). The CDR3 runs 13 residues. The CDR3 DNA reads TGTGCCAGCAGTCACAGGGGCACAGATACGCAGTATTTT. Translation gives CASSHRGTDTQYF.

This clone was counted a few times. The CDR3 sequence: CASRPEEISYEQYF. The DNA for the CDR3 is TGTGCCAGCAGACCTGAAGAGATCTCCTACGAGCAGTACTTC. The gene calls are TRBV11-2 and TRBJ2-7; D unclear. Germline V CDR1 and CDR2: SGHAT, FQNNGV. CDR3 length: 14 amino acids. Trimming stripped 6 bases from V and 0 bases from J, with 12 bases between.

This clone has a single count. The rearrangement uses TRBV7-9 and TRBJ2-3; 7 nucleotides agree with TRBD1. The CDR3 sequence is 15 residues long. Trimming at V came to 1 base and at J to 3 bases, leaving 4 bases not matched to a gene. CDR1 SEHNR and CDR2 FQNEAQ come from the germline V gene (reference sequence). The CDR3 nucleotides are TGTGCCAGCAGCTTAGAGGGGGCCGTGACAGATACGCAGTATTTT. It specifies CASSLEGAVTDTQYF.

The rearrangement links TRBV6-6 to TRBJ2-7; perhaps TRBD1 as D (5 bases). CDR1 is MNHNY and CDR2 is SVGAGI in the germline V gene (reference sequence). The length of the CDR3 is 11 residues. V was cut by 5 bases and J by 6 bases, with 8 bases left in between. Written as DNA, the CDR3 is TGTGCCAGCAGTCCCAGGGTCGAGCAGTACTTC. This encodes CASSPRVEQYF.

The genes are TRBV5-1 and TRBJ1-1; 9 nucleotides line up with TRBD1. Unmatched junction bases numbered 2, after V lost 3 bases and J lost 8 bases. Germline V gives CDR1 SGHRS, CDR2 YFSETQ. The CDR3 has 12 residues. CDR3 sequence: CASSWTGVEAFF. In DNA, the CDR3 is TGCGCCAGCAGCTGGACAGGGGTGGAAGCTTTCTTT.

This chain uses TRBV11-2 with TRBJ2-5; the D gene is possibly TRBD1 (7 bases). CDR3 length: 16 amino acids. Germline V gene sequence: CDR1 SGHAT, CDR2 FQNNGV. Trimming pared 5 bases from V and 3 bases from J, leaving 19 bases between. CDR3 DNA: TGTGCCAGCAGCCCCTACCAGGGGGGCGGAGAAGAGACCCAGTACTTC. This translates into CASSPYQGGGEETQYF.

This chain connects TRBV6-6 to TRBJ2-3, with D maybe TRBD2 (5 bases). Trimming shortened V by 1 base and J by 2 bases, and 10 bases separated the two germline ends. Germline V gene sequence: CDR1 MNHNY, CDR2 SVGAGI (reference sequence). The CDR3 is 15 amino acids. The CDR3 protein is CASSYFPSNTDTQYF. CDR3 bases: TGTGCCAGCAGTTACTTTCCTAGCAACACAGATACGCAGTATTTT.

V is TRBV11-3 and J is TRBJ2-1, with a tentative D call TRBD2 (6 bases). Trimming pared 5 bases from V and 10 bases from J, leaving 15 bases between. This CDR3 spans 13 amino acids. In germline, CDR1 is SGHNT, CDR2 YENEEA. CDR3 in DNA: TGTGCCAGCAGCCTGACTAGGGTCCGGGAGCAGTTCTTC. Translating it yields CASSLTRVREQFF.

The rearrangement uses TRBV5-1 and TRBJ2-5; 7 nucleotides line up with TRBD2. V shed 3 bases and J 5 bases; nucleotides not matched to a gene: 10. Per germline, CDR1 SGHRS and CDR2 YFSETQ. The CDR3 loop spans 15 amino acids. CDR3 protein: CASSSLRGDRETQYF. The CDR3 nucleotides read TGCGCCAGCAGCTCCTTACGGGGGGATAGGGAGACCCAGTACTTC.